Listed below are T cell receptor beta chains from one sample, sequenced in a study of blood T cell repertoires in COVID-19. The table came from immunoSEQ multiplex PCR; TCRdb's copy has only in-frame clones and leaves some out. The sample includes 200,000 or so clones, roughly 87% of them seen just once. What was sequenced was peripheral blood. The receptors shown here come from a middle-aged woman with acute or convalescent COVID-19. CDR3s leave out the opening cysteine and the closing phenylalanine or tryptophan.

J gene: TRBJ2-1
V gene: TRBV27
CDR3 protein: ASSLAGVYSEQF

J gene: TRBJ2-1
V gene: TRBV18
CDR3 protein: ASSPPDLKSYNEQF

J gene: TRBJ1-1
V gene: TRBV4-1
CDR3 protein: ASSQGGGWGNTEAF

J gene: TRBJ2-3
V gene: TRBV9
CDR3 protein: ASSAGLAAPRDTQY

J gene: TRBJ2-7
V gene: TRBV7-9
CDR3 protein: ASSLPSSYEQY

J gene: TRBJ2-3
V gene: TRBV18
CDR3 protein: ASSQSTDTQY

J gene: TRBJ1-1
V gene: TRBV7-3
CDR3 protein: ASSALGGGDTEAF

J gene: TRBJ2-1
V gene: TRBV10-3
CDR3 protein: AIGGRLAGGGNEQF

J gene: TRBJ1-1
V gene: TRBV5-1
CDR3 protein: ASSLASGNTEAF

J gene: TRBJ2-6
V gene: TRBV29-1
CDR3 protein: SVETGQTTHQAGANVLT

J gene: TRBJ1-5
V gene: TRBV9
CDR3 protein: ASTLTGEFHQPQH

J gene: TRBJ2-3
V gene: TRBV10-1
CDR3 protein: ASSKGFWAQY

J gene: TRBJ1-2
V gene: TRBV6-5
CDR3 protein: ATPGSNYGYT

J gene: TRBJ1-1
V gene: TRBV28
CDR3 protein: ASSLTGVGTEAF

J gene: TRBJ1-1
V gene: TRBV5-5
CDR3 protein: ASSLGRNTEAF

J gene: TRBJ1-3
V gene: TRBV6-5
CDR3 protein: ASSHAGAPGNTIY

J gene: TRBJ2-3
V gene: TRBV19
CDR3 protein: ASSIGAGRTDTQY

J gene: TRBJ1-6
V gene: TRBV4-1
CDR3 protein: ASSHQPGQGNSPLH

J gene: TRBJ1-1
V gene: TRBV3-1/TRBV3-2
CDR3 protein: ASSQHRRRNTEAF

J gene: TRBJ2-3
V gene: TRBV24-1
CDR3 protein: ATSEPTSPGNADTQY

J gene: TRBJ1-1
V gene: TRBV19
CDR3 protein: ASSDTEAF

J gene: TRBJ2-3
V gene: TRBV18
CDR3 protein: ASSPQDTQY

J gene: TRBJ1-1
V gene: TRBV5-5
CDR3 protein: ASNSALSNTEAF

J gene: TRBJ2-7
V gene: TRBV7-6
CDR3 protein: ASSPSRQVPYEQY

J gene: TRBJ2-4
V gene: TRBV29-1
CDR3 protein: SVVSGTASFENIQY

J gene: TRBJ2-3
V gene: TRBV15
CDR3 protein: ATSSGGTDTQY

J gene: TRBJ2-7
V gene: TRBV5-1
CDR3 protein: ASSSGYEQY

J gene: TRBJ2-2
V gene: TRBV5-4
CDR3 protein: ATRQGHTGELF

J gene: TRBJ2-4
V gene: TRBV7-9
CDR3 protein: ASSATTAKNIQY

J gene: TRBJ1-2
V gene: TRBV7-2
CDR3 protein: ASSVDSLANYGYT

J gene: TRBJ2-1
V gene: TRBV3-1/TRBV3-2
CDR3 protein: ASSPPGLVDQF

J gene: TRBJ1-1
V gene: TRBV9
CDR3 protein: ASSVLGSGVAAVGSEAF

J gene: TRBJ1-1
V gene: TRBV6-5
CDR3 protein: ASSYSPGQQNTEAF

J gene: TRBJ1-6
V gene: TRBV7-9
CDR3 protein: ASSWDWTNSPLH

J gene: TRBJ1-2
V gene: TRBV6-5
CDR3 protein: ASSSPGTGFYGYT

J gene: TRBJ2-7
V gene: TRBV4-1
CDR3 protein: ASSQELAGVYEQY

J gene: TRBJ2-7
V gene: TRBV18
CDR3 protein: ASSPNFDRDEQY

J gene: TRBJ2-2
V gene: TRBV6-1
CDR3 protein: ASSEPGQGFRGELF

J gene: TRBJ1-1
V gene: TRBV5-1
CDR3 protein: ASSHPTGTEAF

J gene: TRBJ1-1
V gene: TRBV7-3
CDR3 protein: ASSLNQGQGAF

J gene: TRBJ1-1
V gene: TRBV18
CDR3 protein: ASSSVGGDTEAF

J gene: TRBJ1-5
V gene: TRBV19
CDR3 protein: ASSLTGGGRPQH

J gene: TRBJ1-1
V gene: TRBV9
CDR3 protein: ASSQRAAPDTEAF

J gene: TRBJ2-5
V gene: TRBV29-1
CDR3 protein: SVASSGYQETQY

J gene: TRBJ1-4
V gene: TRBV11-2
CDR3 protein: ASSPPGTYGEKLF

J gene: TRBJ2-1
V gene: TRBV18
CDR3 protein: ASSPSSTYNEQF

J gene: TRBJ1-2
V gene: TRBV18
CDR3 protein: ASSPSPTAIWSQGGYT

J gene: TRBJ2-1
V gene: TRBV10-3
CDR3 protein: AISRDSPNEQF

J gene: TRBJ2-7
V gene: TRBV29-1
CDR3 protein: SGGEGGHSYEQY

J gene: TRBJ2-1
V gene: TRBV9
CDR3 protein: ASSVVGGANEQF

J gene: TRBJ1-5
V gene: TRBV6-5
CDR3 protein: ASSSTGDQPQH

J gene: TRBJ2-7
V gene: TRBV2
CDR3 protein: ASSEVTSGGPYEQY

J gene: TRBJ1-2
V gene: TRBV2
CDR3 protein: ASSDGTGGGYGYT

J gene: TRBJ2-7
V gene: TRBV5-1
CDR3 protein: ASSLGLAPSEQY